These T cell receptor beta chains were read from a single sample in a study of T cells after yellow fever vaccination. In TCRdb, the 5' RACE reads were re-called with MiXCR into one record per CDR3 protein. This sample has 450,000 to 650,000 distinct CDR3 sequences; roughly a fifth occur once, and the top ten carry approximately 15%. The sample was PBMCs, taken less than 25 days after the first yellow fever vaccination. The receptors were sampled from a man aged 18-30 years who received the YFV17D yellow fever vaccine. CDR3s include the opening cysteine and the closing phenylalanine or tryptophan. A D gene is named only where the DNA matches it firmly. The size entry is marked missing in some rows and otherwise reads once, few, many or a size class.

V,size,J,D,DNA,CDR3
TRBV5-1,NA,TRBJ2-2,NA,TGCGCCAGCAGCACGCAGTCCGTCCCCACCGGGGAGCTGTTTTTT,CASSTQSVPTGELFF
TRBV13,few,TRBJ2-5,NA,TGTGCCAGCAGCTCGGAGGGGCGAAGGGAGACCCAGTACTTC,CASSSEGRRETQYF
TRBV2,few,TRBJ2-4,NA,TGTGCCAGCCGCATGCGGGGGCTAGCCAAAAACATTCAGTACTTC,CASRMRGLAKNIQYF
TRBV6-2/TRBV6-3,few,TRBJ1-4,TRBD1,TGTGCCAGCAGTTCGTGGACAGGAGCTAAGCTGTTTTTT,CASSSWTGAKLFF
TRBV27,NA,TRBJ1-1,TRBD1,TGTGCCAGCAGTTTTTACCCAGGGACAGCTAGCACTGAAGCTTTCTTT,CASSFYPGTASTEAFF
TRBV15,NA,TRBJ2-3,NA,TGTGCCACCAGCAGAGTTGGGGGGGGGCTTCTAGATACGCAGTATTTT,CATSRVGGGLLDTQYF
TRBV20-1,few,TRBJ2-1,TRBD2,TGCAGTGCCCACCGGGAGGGGGGCTTGCCGCCTGGTGAGCAGTTCTTC,CSAHREGGLPPGEQFF
TRBV5-1,NA,TRBJ2-6,TRBD1,TGCGCCAGCAGCATGCAGACAGGGTCCTTCTCTGGGGCCAACGTCCTGACTTTC,CASSMQTGSFSGANVLTF
TRBV6-1,NA,TRBJ2-5,NA,TGTGCCAGCGGACCGGCCGAGGGCAGGGGTGTTGAGACCCAGTACTTC,CASGPAEGRGVETQYF
TRBV5-1,NA,TRBJ1-5,TRBD1,TGCGCCAGCAGTTCGAGAGGGGGCGCGAATCAGCCCCAGCATTTT,CASSSRGGANQPQHF
TRBV9,NA,TRBJ2-3,NA,TGTGCCAGCAGCGTTAGGGGGGACCTAAGCACAGATACGCAGTATTTT,CASSVRGDLSTDTQYF
TRBV7-2,NA,TRBJ1-6,NA,TGTGCCAGCGGCTTCGCGGGGGATTCACCCCTCCACTTT,CASGFAGDSPLHF
TRBV5-6,few,TRBJ2-3,TRBD2,TGTGCCAGCAGCCTCCCTAGCGGGGGGGCCCGGTTGGCAGATACGCAGTATTTT,CASSLPSGGARLADTQYF
TRBV28,NA,TRBJ2-7,NA,TGTGCCAGCACCGGGCAAAAATACGAGCAGTACTTC,CASTGQKYEQYF
TRBV2,NA,TRBJ2-3,TRBD2,TGTGCCAGCAGTGGATACAGCATCGGGGGGGATACGCAGTATTTT,CASSGYSIGGDTQYF
TRBV7-2,NA,TRBJ2-5,TRBD2,TGTGCCAGCAGCTCTAGCGGGGGGCCAGTTGAGACCCAGTACTTC,CASSSSGGPVETQYF
TRBV13,NA,TRBJ2-3,TRBD2,TGTGCCAGCAGCCCACTAGGGACTAGCGTGGCAGATACGCAGTATTTT,CASSPLGTSVADTQYF
TRBV7-2,NA,TRBJ2-5,NA,TGTGCCAGCAGCTTACCGATCCAAGAGACCCAGTACTTC,CASSLPIQETQYF
TRBV7-2,few,TRBJ2-1,TRBD2,TGTGCCAGCAGCCACTCGTGGGAGGGGGAGCAGTTCTTC,CASSHSWEGEQFF
TRBV4-3,NA,TRBJ2-3,TRBD2,TGCGCCAGCAGCCAGAGACTAGCGGGGAGAATCACAGATACGCAGTATTTT,CASSQRLAGRITDTQYF
TRBV6-2/TRBV6-3,few,TRBJ2-6,TRBD1,TGTGCCAGCAGCGAGGGGACAGCTTCTGGGGCCAACGTCCTGACTTTC,CASSEGTASGANVLTF
TRBV4-1,few,TRBJ1-6,TRBD1,TGCGCCAGCAGCCAAGATGGGACAGGCCAACCCCTCCACTTT,CASSQDGTGQPLHF
TRBV11-2,NA,TRBJ2-2,TRBD1,TGTGCCAGCACCGGACAGGGCCCCGCCGGGGAGCTGTTTTTT,CASTGQGPAGELFF
TRBV6-1,few,TRBJ1-1,NA,TGTGCCAGCAGTAAACAGGGCGAGATGAACACTGAAGCTTTCTTT,CASSKQGEMNTEAFF
TRBV7-9,NA,TRBJ1-2,NA,TGTGCCAGCAGCTTCAACAGCTATGGCTACACCTTC,CASSFNSYGYTF
TRBV7-9,many,TRBJ2-5,TRBD2,TGTGCCAGCAGCTTAGCGCTAGCGGCCTCAGGAGAGACCCAGTACTTC,CASSLALAASGETQYF
TRBV27,few,TRBJ2-7,NA,TGTGCCAGCAGTTTATCTTTCTCCTCCTACGAGCAGTACTTC,CASSLSFSSYEQYF
TRBV5-5,NA,TRBJ1-4,NA,TGTGCCAGCAGCCCAGGGTGGGCGACTAATGAAAAACTGTTTTTT,CASSPGWATNEKLFF
TRBV11-2,few,TRBJ1-5,TRBD1,TGTGCCAGCAGCTTAAATGGGCAGGGGGCTAGTGGCAATCAGCCCCAGCATTTT,CASSLNGQGASGNQPQHF
TRBV28,NA,TRBJ1-5,NA,TGTGCCAGCAGTTTAGGGGCGCGTATCCATCAGCCCCAGCATTTT,CASSLGARIHQPQHF
TRBV20-1,few,TRBJ1-2,NA,TGCAGTGCTAGATTCCCGGGTGGCTATGGCTACACCTTC,CSARFPGGYGYTF
TRBV12-3/TRBV12-4,few,TRBJ1-5,NA,TGTGCCAGCAGTTTAGCGATGCAGCGCAATCAGCCCCAGCATTTT,CASSLAMQRNQPQHF
TRBV4-1,NA,TRBJ2-1,TRBD2,TGCGCCAGCAGCCAAACTAGCGGGGGGGCTCGAAATGAGCAGTTCTTC,CASSQTSGGARNEQFF
TRBV19,few,TRBJ2-2,NA,TGTGCCGCCACCGAAGTCCTCCGGGGCCGGGGCACCGGGGAGCTGTTTTTT,CAATEVLRGRGTGELFF
TRBV10-3,few,TRBJ2-2,NA,TGTGCCATCTCCAGGGGCAGGACCGGGGAGCTGTTTTTT,CAISRGRTGELFF
TRBV4-3,NA,TRBJ2-3,NA,TGCGCCAGCAGCCAAGATGAAGGCGACCGAGTTCGCCCAGATACGCAGTATTTT,CASSQDEGDRVRPDTQYF
TRBV2,NA,TRBJ1-1,NA,TGTGCCAGCAGTGGGGAGAGGGGCACTGAAGCTTTCTTT,CASSGERGTEAFF
TRBV29-1,few,TRBJ1-3,NA,TGCAGCGTTGCAGTGGCGACTGGAAACACCATATATTTT,CSVAVATGNTIYF
TRBV5-1,once,TRBJ1-1,NA,TGCGCCAGCAGCTGGGGTTGGGGGCCCACTGAAGCTTTCTTT,CASSWGWGPTEAFF
TRBV4-2,few,TRBJ1-1,NA,TGTGCCAGCGGTCTGGGCACTGAAGCTTTCTTT,CASGLGTEAFF
TRBV5-1,few,TRBJ2-3,TRBD2,TGCGCCAGCAGCTTGGGCACTAGCGGGGGTAATACGCAGTATTTT,CASSLGTSGGNTQYF
TRBV6-2/TRBV6-3,few,TRBJ1-2,NA,TGTGCCAGCAGTTATCCGGGACGCCAGGTCGGCTACACCTTC,CASSYPGRQVGYTF
TRBV27,many,TRBJ2-1,NA,TGTGCCAGCAGTTTGGGTCGAGGCGAGCAGTTCTTC,CASSLGRGEQFF
TRBV30,few,TRBJ2-1,NA,TGTGCCTGGACGGCGGGGGCCAATGAGCAGTTCTTC,CAWTAGANEQFF
TRBV12-3/TRBV12-4,many,TRBJ1-2,NA,TGTGCCAGCAGTTCGGGCCTCCCAGGGAACTATGGCTACACCTTC,CASSSGLPGNYGYTF
TRBV7-2,few,TRBJ2-3,NA,TGTGCCAGCAGCGCCCGACAGAGGGCCTCCACAGATACGCAGTATTTT,CASSARQRASTDTQYF
TRBV6-2/TRBV6-3,few,TRBJ1-1,NA,TGTGCCAGCAGTTGGACACCGACCATGAACACTGAAGCTTTCTTT,CASSWTPTMNTEAFF
TRBV5-1,NA,TRBJ2-1,TRBD1,TGCGCCAGCAGCGTCCGGGGACAGAACTACAATGAGCAGTTCTTC,CASSVRGQNYNEQFF
TRBV6-1,NA,TRBJ1-5,NA,TGTGCCAGCACCCCGGGAAGTAGCTATAGCAATCAGCCCCAGCATTTT,CASTPGSSYSNQPQHF
TRBV3-1,NA,TRBJ1-1,NA,TGTGCCAGCAGCCTGTTTAGTACGAACACTGAAGCTTTCTTT,CASSLFSTNTEAFF
TRBV29-1,few,TRBJ2-3,NA,TGCAGCCCCCCGGGGGGACAATTCACAGATACGCAGTATTTT,CSPPGGQFTDTQYF
TRBV29-1,few,TRBJ2-3,NA,TGCAGCGTTGGCGGTCCCAGCACAGATACGCAGTATTTT,CSVGGPSTDTQYF
TRBV3-1,NA,TRBJ1-3,NA,TGTGCCTCCACCCCCGCAGGAGGAAACACCATATATTTT,CASTPAGGNTIYF
TRBV6-1,few,TRBJ2-7,NA,TGTGCCAGCAAACCCACCTTGGGTACAGCCCGTTCCTACGAGCAGTACTTC,CASKPTLGTARSYEQYF
TRBV10-3,many,TRBJ2-5,NA,TGTGCCATCAAATCACGGCAGGGCGGCGAGACCCAGTACTTC,CAIKSRQGGETQYF
TRBV5-5,few,TRBJ2-1,NA,TGTGCCAGCAGCTCCCCGGACAGAGACAATGAGCAGTTCTTC,CASSSPDRDNEQFF
TRBV27,once,TRBJ1-2,NA,TGTGCCAGCATGGGGGCCCGGTCAGGACTATGGAGCTACACCTTC,CASMGARSGLWSYTF
TRBV20-1,NA,TRBJ2-3,NA,TGCAGTGCTAGCTGGGTTTGGGCAGATACGCAGTATTTT,CSASWVWADTQYF